One sample yielded the 10 T cell receptor beta chains listed below, sequenced in a study of T cell repertoires in cytomegalovirus infection. Using its own MiXCR run on the reads, TCRdb lists one record per CDR3 protein. This sample yields 150,000 to 200,000 distinct CDR3 sequences, of which 15% to 20% are seen a single time; about 2.9% belongs to the top ten. Specimen: PBMCs. The receptors were gathered from a human donor in good health (CMV status not recorded). Some clones in this sample may be carry-over from other donors' samples.

This clonotype came up a few times. V usage is TRBV28 and J usage is TRBJ1-1; 7 positions match TRBD1. V shed 11 bases and J 6 bases; nucleotides not matched to a gene: 9. The CDR3 has 12 residues. CDR1 MDHEN and CDR2 SYDVKM come from the germline V gene. As DNA, the CDR3 is TGTGCCTCAGGGGGGCTAGGGGCTGAAGCTTTCTTT. Amino acid sequence: CASGGLGAEAFF.

CDR3 sequence: CASSSRGGGGRASNEQFF. DNA of the CDR3: TGTGCCAGCAGTTCCCGGGGGGGTGGCGGGAGGGCATCAAATGAGCAGTTCTTC. The V and J genes are TRBV12-3 or TRBV12-4 and TRBJ2-1, with TRBD2 matching 9 bases. This CDR3 is 18 amino acids long. Unmatched junction bases numbered 17, after V lost 4 bases and J lost 7 bases.

The V call is TRBV7-2, the J call TRBJ1-5; perhaps TRBD1 as D (5 bases). The V end lost 5 bases, the J end lost 8 bases, and 13 bases lay between the germline ends. Germline CDR1 reads SGHTA; CDR2 reads FQGNSA. This CDR3 comprises 13 residues. CDR3 sequence: CASSQGRAKPQHF. In DNA, the CDR3 is TGTGCCAGCAGCCAGGGACGGGCGAAGCCCCAGCATTTT.

The chain combines TRBV6-1 with TRBJ2-5; D may correspond to TRBD1 or TRBD2 (5 bases each). The length of the CDR3 is 18 residues. Germline lookup yields CDR1 MNHNS and CDR2 SASEGT. Trimming took 6 bases from V and 3 from J, leaving 26 bases between them. This CDR3 reads CASSPGQSFREWKETQYF. For the CDR3, the DNA is TGTGCCAGCAGCCCTGGACAATCATTCAGGGAGTGGAAAGAGACCCAGTACTTC.

This chain links TRBV28 with TRBJ2-5; D is undetermined. V was pared by 4 bases and J by 0 bases, with 6 bases between. The CDR3 runs to 13 residues. Germline V gene sequence: CDR1 MDHEN, CDR2 SYDVKM. The CDR3 sequence is CASSWGNQETQYF. The CDR3 DNA follows: TGTGCCAGCAGTTGGGGAAACCAAGAGACCCAGTACTTC.

The chain uses TRBV18 and TRBJ2-3; TRBD2 matches 13 bases. After removal of 6 bases from V and 4 bases from J, the junction contained 10 bases not matched to a gene. The CDR3 is made up of 17 amino acids. The germline gives CDR1 KGHSH, CDR2 LQKENI. The CDR3 DNA sequence: TGTGCCAGCTCCCCTGGACTAGCGGGAGTTAACGCAGATACGCAGTATTTT. Translation gives CASSPGLAGVNADTQYF.

This clonotype was counted ten times or more. This CDR3 reads CASSPGRERWNSPLHF. CDR3 coding DNA: TGTGCCAGCAGCCCGGGCAGGGAGCGGTGGAATTCACCCCTCCACTTT. The chain couples TRBV7-8 to TRBJ1-6; maybe TRBD1 (5 bases). Trimming cost V 5 bases and J 7 bases, with 18 bases left between them. The CDR3 loop spans 16 amino acids. CDR1 and CDR2 from the germline V gene are SGHVS and FQNEAQ. Variable domain in full (rest from reference TRBV7-8 and TRBJ1-6): GAGVSQSPRYKVAKRGQDVALRCDPISGHVSLFWYQQALGQGPEFLTYFQNEAQLDKSGLPSDRFFAERPEGSVSTLKIQRTQQEDSAVYLCASSPGRERWNSPLHFGNGTRLTVT.

This clonotype was seen at least ten times. The chain recombines TRBV7-2 with TRBJ1-2; D remains unclear. V dropped 0 bases and J dropped 6 bases, with 8 bases sitting between them. Germline CDR1 reads SGHTA; CDR2 reads FQGNSA. This CDR3 has 13 residues. The CDR3 sequence is CASSLALGHGYTF. For the CDR3, the DNA is TGTGCCAGCAGCTTAGCATTGGGCCATGGCTACACCTTC.

The genes are TRBV5-1 and TRBJ2-3; TRBD2 matches 8 bases. The germline V gene encodes CDR1 SGHRS and CDR2 YFSETQ. V shed 0 bases, J shed 5 bases, and the junction held 5 bases outside the gene matches. The CDR3 length is 15 residues. CDR3 amino acids: CASSLERERGDTQYF. The DNA for the CDR3 is TGCGCCAGCAGCTTGGAGCGGGAGCGAGGAGATACGCAGTATTTT.

This clonotype was found a few times. The J gene is TRBJ2-5, the V gene TRBV29-1, with TRBD2 identical over 10 bases. The CDR3 loop spans 13 amino acids. The germline gives CDR1 SQVTM, CDR2 ANQGSEA. Trimming removed 6 bases from V and 1 base from J; junction bases left unmatched: 2. Written as DNA, the CDR3 is TGCAGCGTAGCGGGAGGGCCCCAAGAGACCCAGTACTTC. It yields the protein CSVAGGPQETQYF. Filled out from reference TRBV29-1 and TRBJ2-5, the complete variable domain reads SAVISQKPSRDICQRGTSLTIQCQVDSQVTMMFWYRQQPGQSLTLIATANQGSEATYESGFVIDKFPISRPNLTFSTLTVSNMSPEDSSIYLCSVAGGPQETQYFGPGTRLLVL.